The T cell receptor beta chain described here comes from a study of cytomegalovirus exposure and HLA in healthy donors. Remarks on this clone: Its matching antigen is unknown.

This CDR3 spans 13 amino acids. The V gene lost 7 bases and the J gene lost 3 bases, with 10 bases spanning the gap. Looked up from germline, CDR1 is LNHDA and CDR2 is SQIVND (reference sequence). The data were produced by immunoSEQ multiplex PCR, yet TCRdb's version contains in-frame clones alone and is incomplete. The data show under 75,000 clones, with about 92% seen just once and approximately 5.3% held by the top ten. Study findings and constraints: Most TCRs appeared rarely, but some public TCRs recurred in many donors. It was reported that the classifier diagnosed cytomegalovirus status with high specificity and sensitivity in both the original and validation cohorts. Cytomegalovirus-associated status was assigned to more than 150 TCR beta chains.

This chain uses TRBV19 with TRBJ1-5; D might be TRBD1 (5 bases). Sequenced input: PBMCs. This receptor was identified in a man aged 18 to 35 in good health and CMV-seropositive. The CDR3 nucleotides are TGTGCCAGTACTGACAGCTACAATCAGCCCCAGCATTTT. This sequence encodes CASTDSYNQPQHF.